This is a list of T cell receptor beta chains from one sample in a study of radiation and T cells in renal cell carcinoma. Sequencing was performed with immunoSEQ multiplex PCR; in TCRdb, only in-frame clones are kept and a portion is missing. Of 140,000 to 150,000 clones listed, about 85% were seen once; the top ten hold roughly 4%. This material consisted of blood, taken from a patient whose treatment included radiotherapy and nephrectomy. These receptors originate from a woman between 65 and 79 years old with renal cell carcinoma. Each CDR3 is given with its conserved first and last residue. A D gene is named only where the DNA matches it firmly. Some rows mark clone size as missing; the rest say once, few, many or name a class of expanded clone.

v_call: TRBV5-4; j_call: TRBJ2-2; d_call: NA; clone_size: NA; cdr3_aa: CASRLQGSNTGELFF; cdr3_nt: TGTGCCAGCAGGTTACAGGGATCGAACACCGGGGAGCTGTTTTTT
v_call: TRBV15; j_call: TRBJ1-4; d_call: NA; clone_size: once; cdr3_aa: CATSTEGDRVKLFF; cdr3_nt: TGTGCCACCAGCACAGAGGGGGATCGGGTAAAACTGTTTTTT
v_call: TRBV7-2; j_call: TRBJ2-1; d_call: NA; clone_size: NA; cdr3_aa: CASSLSWGSYNEQFF; cdr3_nt: TGTGCCAGCAGCTTAAGTTGGGGCTCCTACAATGAGCAGTTCTTC
v_call: TRBV19; j_call: TRBJ2-3; d_call: NA; clone_size: NA; cdr3_aa: CASSIARDTQYF; cdr3_nt: TGTGCCAGTAGTATAGCCCGGGATACGCAGTATTTT
v_call: TRBV28; j_call: TRBJ1-6; d_call: NA; clone_size: NA; cdr3_aa: CASNPLGPPNSPLHF; cdr3_nt: TGTGCCAGCAACCCCCTAGGGCCTCCCAATTCACCCCTCCACTTT
v_call: TRBV28; j_call: TRBJ1-5; d_call: NA; clone_size: NA; cdr3_aa: CASKMVRARGGNQPQHF; cdr3_nt: TGTGCCAGCAAAATGGTAAGGGCTAGAGGGGGGAATCAGCCCCAGCATTTT
v_call: TRBV2; j_call: TRBJ2-7; d_call: TRBD1; clone_size: NA; cdr3_aa: CASSLQGAQTYEQYF; cdr3_nt: TGTGCCAGCAGTCTCCAGGGGGCCCAAACCTACGAGCAGTACTTC
v_call: TRBV5-1; j_call: TRBJ1-1; d_call: NA; clone_size: NA; cdr3_aa: CASSLYTGTPTEAFF; cdr3_nt: TGCGCCAGCAGCTTGTACACAGGTACCCCCACTGAAGCTTTCTTT
v_call: TRBV28; j_call: TRBJ2-4; d_call: NA; clone_size: NA; cdr3_aa: CASSFWGRENIQYF; cdr3_nt: TGTGCCAGCAGTTTTTGGGGTAGGGAGAACATTCAGTACTTC
v_call: TRBV30; j_call: TRBJ1-2; d_call: NA; clone_size: NA; cdr3_aa: CAWSVGAGYTF; cdr3_nt: TGTGCCTGGAGTGTAGGGGCCGGCTACACCTTC
v_call: TRBV2; j_call: TRBJ1-4; d_call: NA; clone_size: NA; cdr3_aa: CASIGGSNEKLFF; cdr3_nt: TGTGCCAGCATCGGGGGGTCTAATGAAAAACTGTTTTTT
v_call: TRBV2; j_call: TRBJ1-1; d_call: NA; clone_size: NA; cdr3_aa: CASSGGVREAFF; cdr3_nt: TGTGCCAGCAGTGGTGGCGTACGTGAAGCTTTCTTT
v_call: TRBV2; j_call: TRBJ2-7; d_call: TRBD1; clone_size: NA; cdr3_aa: CASSGRTGGYEQYF; cdr3_nt: TGTGCCAGCAGTGGTCGGACAGGGGGCTACGAGCAGTACTTC
v_call: TRBV29-1; j_call: TRBJ2-7; d_call: TRBD1; clone_size: NA; cdr3_aa: CSVPTGGLGEQYF; cdr3_nt: TGCAGCGTTCCGACAGGGGGTCTTGGAGAGCAGTACTTC
v_call: TRBV18; j_call: TRBJ1-3; d_call: TRBD1; clone_size: NA; cdr3_aa: CASSRQGRKGNTIYF; cdr3_nt: TGTGCCAGCTCACGACAGGGGAGAAAGGGAAACACCATATATTTT
v_call: TRBV4-3; j_call: TRBJ1-2; d_call: NA; clone_size: NA; cdr3_aa: CASSQDPLIYGYTF; cdr3_nt: TGCGCCAGCAGCCAAGATCCGCTTATCTATGGCTACACCTTC
v_call: TRBV29-1; j_call: TRBJ2-3; d_call: TRBD2; clone_size: NA; cdr3_aa: CSVERLAGGRVSADTQYF; cdr3_nt: TGCAGCGTTGAAAGACTAGCGGGGGGCAGGGTGAGCGCAGATACGCAGTATTTT
v_call: TRBV2; j_call: TRBJ1-4; d_call: NA; clone_size: NA; cdr3_aa: CASSEELSREKLFF; cdr3_nt: TGTGCCAGCAGTGAAGAACTATCAAGGGAAAAACTGTTTTTT
v_call: TRBV7-9; j_call: TRBJ1-1; d_call: NA; clone_size: few; cdr3_aa: CASSSQGNTEAFF; cdr3_nt: TGTGCCAGCAGCTCCCAGGGGAACACTGAAGCTTTCTTT
v_call: TRBV5-1; j_call: TRBJ1-1; d_call: TRBD1; clone_size: NA; cdr3_aa: CASSLTGANTEAFF; cdr3_nt: TGCGCCAGCAGCCTAACAGGGGCGAACACTGAAGCTTTCTTT
v_call: TRBV5-1; j_call: TRBJ2-7; d_call: TRBD2; clone_size: once; cdr3_aa: CASSPTWSGGASSYEQYF; cdr3_nt: TGCGCCAGCAGCCCCACTTGGAGCGGGGGCGCCAGCTCCTACGAGCAGTACTTC
v_call: TRBV14; j_call: TRBJ2-3; d_call: TRBD2; clone_size: NA; cdr3_aa: CASSPRTSGDTQYF; cdr3_nt: TGTGCCAGCAGCCCCCGGACTAGCGGGGATACGCAGTATTTT
v_call: TRBV21-1; j_call: TRBJ2-7; d_call: NA; clone_size: NA; cdr3_aa: CASSADCRPGVFSYEQYF; cdr3_nt: TGTGCCAGCAGCGCGGACTGTAGGCCAGGGGTCTTCTCCTACGAGCAGTACTTC
v_call: TRBV7-9; j_call: TRBJ2-5; d_call: NA; clone_size: NA; cdr3_aa: CASSLAGANYPKETQYF; cdr3_nt: TGTGCCAGCAGCTTAGCCGGAGCGAACTACCCCAAGGAGACCCAGTACTTC
v_call: TRBV11-2; j_call: TRBJ1-6; d_call: NA; clone_size: few; cdr3_aa: CASSPLGSPLHF; cdr3_nt: TGTGCCAGCAGTCCCCTGGGTTCGCCCCTCCACTTT
v_call: TRBV4-1; j_call: TRBJ1-6; d_call: NA; clone_size: few; cdr3_aa: CASAGRGNSPLHF; cdr3_nt: TGCGCCAGCGCGGGAAGGGGGAATTCACCCCTCCACTTT
v_call: TRBV30; j_call: TRBJ2-1; d_call: TRBD1; clone_size: NA; cdr3_aa: CAWSGTGVNEQFF; cdr3_nt: TGTGCCTGGAGCGGGACAGGGGTCAATGAGCAGTTCTTC